The clone carrying this TCR beta chain was seen ten or more times. Its specificity is unknown. The sample is drawn from a study of T cell repertoires in cytomegalovirus infection. The wider study: Matching HLA type, along with CMV infection, was indicated by public TCR beta signatures.

MiXCR, applied by TCRdb to the reads, yields one record per CDR3 protein. The sample includes some 390,000 distinct CDR3 sequences, about a sixth of them seen just once. Findings of the study overall: Carriers of CMV and the relevant HLA type were discriminated by public TCR beta frequency. In two of eight donors, the top clonotype was HLA-C-restricted CMV-specific.

This clonotype was obtained from a human donor in good health (CMV status not recorded). Some clones in this sample may be carry-over from other donors' samples. Material: PBMCs.

As DNA, the CDR3 is TGTGCCAGCAGCTTCATCCTCAGGGGACCCGGGGAGCTGTTTTTT. Residues: CASSFILRGPGELFF. This sequence joins TRBV7-2 and TRBJ2-2; possibly TRBD1 for D (6 bases). The germline gives CDR1 SGHTA, CDR2 FQGNSA. The V and J ends lost 3 bases and 6 bases respectively, with 14 bases between them. This CDR3 is built from 15 residues.